The next 24 T cell receptor beta chains were all read from a single sample in a study of blood T cell repertoires in COVID-19. The protocol was immunoSEQ multiplex PCR, while the TCRdb copy is restricted to in-frame clones and leaves out a portion. The data show roughly 150,000 clones, with 79% seen just once and around 8.1% held by the top ten. The sequenced material came from peripheral blood. The receptors shown here come from a woman aged 60-70 years with COVID-19, enrolled during active disease.

The J gene is TRBJ2-7, the V gene TRBV3-1 (or the pseudogene TRBV3-2); 16 bases map to TRBD2. Germline V CDR1 and CDR2: LGHDT, YNNKEL (reference sequence). The V gene end was trimmed by 4 bases and the J gene end by 6 bases; junction bases not matched to a gene: 6. The CDR3 spans 16 residues. The CDR3: CASSPGLAGGPIEQYF. CDR3 sequence (DNA): TGTGCCAGCAGCCCGGGACTAGCGGGAGGGCCTATCGAGCAGTACTTC.

The chain recombines TRBV20-1 with TRBJ2-3, with D possibly TRBD2 on 5 matching bases. V was cut by 8 bases and J by 14 bases, with 17 bases left in between. Germline CDR1 reads DFQATT; CDR2 reads SNEGSKA (reference sequence). The CDR3 runs to 10 residues. CDR3: CSTAAQRWYF. CDR3 in DNA: TGCAGTACAGCGGCGCAGCGATGGTATTTT.

J is TRBJ1-3 and V is TRBV5-4; D ambiguous. From germline, CDR1 is SGHNT and CDR2 YYREEE (reference sequence). The CDR3 is 15 amino acids. V was trimmed by 0 bases and J by 4 bases, leaving 11 bases between them. Written as DNA, the CDR3 is TGTGCCAGCAGCTTGGATTCCGGGTCCGGAAACACCATATATTTT. Protein product: CASSLDSGSGNTIYF.

The V and J genes are TRBV28 and TRBJ1-1, with TRBD1 matching 7 bases. The ends lost 5 bases at V and 4 bases at J; junction bases unmatched: 1. Germline loops: CDR1 MDHEN, CDR2 SYDVKM. The CDR3 is 12 residues long. CDR3 nucleotide sequence: TGTGCCAGCAGTGACAGGGTCACTGAAGCTTTCTTT. Its translation: CASSDRVTEAFF.

The chain links TRBV10-2 to TRBJ2-7, with D unclear. V was shortened by 4 bases and J by 2 bases, with 12 bases between the two germline ends. Germline assignment: CDR1 WSHSY and CDR2 SAAADI. The CDR3 is made up of 14 amino acids. The DNA for the CDR3 is TGCGCCAGCAGTGCCAGGCTTATCCCCTACGAGCAGTACGTC. It yields the protein CASSARLIPYEQYV.

This clone has more than one count but fewer than ten. The chain's CDR3 is CASTRGLAGGPVDEQFF. CDR3 sequence (DNA): TGTGCCAGTACCCGAGGACTAGCGGGAGGGCCAGTCGATGAGCAGTTCTTC. This sequence joins TRBV19 and TRBJ2-1, with 15 positions matching TRBD2. The V gene's germline CDR1 is LNHDA and CDR2 SQIVND (reference sequence). V dropped 7 bases and J dropped 8; count of bases not matched to a gene: 12. CDR3 length: 17 residues.

The V and J genes are TRBV28 and TRBJ2-5; tentatively, D is TRBD1 (6 bases). Trimming cost V 6 bases and J 2 bases, with 13 bases left between them. CDR1 is MDHEN and CDR2 is SYDVKM in the germline V gene. CDR3 length: 14 amino acids. The DNA of the CDR3 is TGTGCCAGCAGGGGGGCAGGGCGGCAAGAGACCCAGTACTTC. It translates to CASRGAGRQETQYF.

The genes are TRBV5-6 and TRBJ2-5, with a tentative D call TRBD2 (5 bases). Germline CDR1 is SGHDT and CDR2 is YYEEEE. With 4 bases removed from V and 2 bases from J, the gap between germline ends came to 12 bases. CDR3 size: 14 residues. CDR3 coding DNA: TGTGCCAGCAGCCCGGCGGGTAGACAAGAGACCCAGTACTTC. Amino acids: CASSPAGRQETQYF.

This clone has a handful of counts. This chain uses TRBV5-4 with TRBJ2-6; 9 bases agree with TRBD1. This CDR3 region has 20 residues. Germline CDR1 is SGHNT and CDR2 is YYREEE (reference sequence). The junction had 13 bases not matched to a gene; V was cut back by 3 bases and J by 0 bases. The CDR3 DNA is TGTGCCAGCAGCTACGGACGCCGGACAGGGGTTAGCTCTGGGGCCAACGTCCTGACTTTC. Translation: CASSYGRRTGVSSGANVLTF. Looking up the rest from reference TRBV5-4 and TRBJ2-6 gives the full variable domain: ETGVTQSPTHLIKTRGQQVTLRCSSQSGHNTVSWYQQALGQGPQFIFQYYREEENGRGNFPPRFSGLQFPNYSSELNVNALELDDSALYLCASSYGRRTGVSSGANVLTFGAGSRLTVL.

The sample holds a few counts of this clone. The identical CDR3 is also encoded by other nucleotide sequences in the sample. The V call is TRBV7-9, the J call TRBJ1-2, with D hard to call. V lost 4 bases and J 8 bases, leaving 11 bases between the germline ends. The CDR3 loop spans 12 amino acids. In germline, CDR1 is SEHNR, CDR2 FQNEAQ (reference sequence). The CDR3, as DNA: TGTGCCAGCAGCTCGCGGGAGGAGGGCTACACCTTC. This codes for CASSSREEGYTF.

This clone appeared once. V gene TRBV4-1 combines with J gene TRBJ2-1; possibly TRBD2 for D (6 bases). The CDR3 is 13 amino acids. V was clipped by 4 bases and J by 7 bases, with 11 bases between them. Per the germline V gene, CDR1 is MGHRA and CDR2 is YSYEKL. The CDR3 DNA follows: TGCGCCAGCAGCCGTGGGACTTCTAATGAGCAGTTCTTC. Protein sequence: CASSRGTSNEQFF.

This chain links TRBV3-1 (or the pseudogene TRBV3-2) with TRBJ2-1, with TRBD2 as a possible D gene (5 bases). Trimming removed 3 bases at V and 9 bases at J, with 12 bases between. Germline V lookup: CDR1 LGHDT, CDR2 YNNKEL (reference sequence). The CDR3 has 13 residues. The DNA of the CDR3 is TGTGCCAGCAGCCAGGTACTTGAGGGTGAGCAGTTCTTC. Encoded protein: CASSQVLEGEQFF.

The genes are TRBV28 and TRBJ1-2; D is ambiguous. V gave up 5 bases and J gave up 3 bases, with 10 bases separating them. This CDR3 contains 13 residues. Germline loops: CDR1 MDHEN, CDR2 SYDVKM. Here the CDR3 reads CASSPSRDYGYTF. The CDR3 DNA sequence: TGTGCCAGCAGTCCCTCCCGTGACTATGGCTACACCTTC.

This sequence joins TRBV7-3 and TRBJ2-3; maybe TRBD2 (5 bases). Per the germline V gene, CDR1 is SGHTA and CDR2 is FQGTGA. The CDR3 is 15 residues long. The germline V and J ends were trimmed by 5 bases and 2 bases, with 14 bases remaining between them. CDR3 bases: TGTGCCAGCAGCACCAATCAGAGGGACACAGATACGCAGTATTTT. Protein sequence: CASSTNQRDTDTQYF.

The V call is TRBV6-2 or TRBV6-3, the J call TRBJ2-5; the D is unclear. There are 15 residues in the CDR3. Germline CDR1 is MNHEY and CDR2 is SVGEGT. The V end was cut by 2 bases, the J end by 2 bases, with 12 bases between. The CDR3 nucleotides read TGTGCCAGCAGTTACGATGCGGTAGTACAAGAGACCCAGTACTTC. Encoded protein: CASSYDAVVQETQYF.

This chain connects TRBV7-2 to TRBJ1-1, with 9 bases aligning to TRBD1. This CDR3 contains 14 residues. The ends lost 5 bases at V and 4 bases at J; junction bases unmatched: 5. Germline V gene sequence: CDR1 SGHTA, CDR2 FQGNSA. The CDR3, as DNA: TGTGCCAGCAGCCCAGGACAGGGGAGCACTGAAGCTTTCTTT. Protein: CASSPGQGSTEAFF. Full variable domain (rest looked up from reference TRBV7-2 and TRBJ1-1): GAGVSQSPSNKVTEKGKDVELRCDPISGHTALYWYRQSLGQGLEFLIYFQGNSAPDKSGLPSDRFSAERTGGSVSTLTIQRTQQEDSAVYLCASSPGQGSTEAFFGQGTRLTVV.

This clone was seen a single time. The CDR3 protein is CASSLGSRDRDTQYF. CDR3 DNA: TGCGCCAGCAGCTTAGGTAGCAGGGACAGAGATACGCAGTATTTT. V is TRBV5-1 and J is TRBJ2-3, with 7 positions matching TRBD1. Germline V gene data show CDR1 as SGHRS and CDR2 as YFSETQ. J lost 5 bases, V lost 2 bases, and 8 bases had no gene match. CDR3 length: 15 residues.

The chain employs TRBV19 and TRBJ1-5, with TRBD1 as a possible D gene (5 bases). The CDR3 spans 15 residues. Germline V gene sequence: CDR1 LNHDA, CDR2 SQIVND (reference sequence). V was trimmed by 2 bases and J by 3 bases, leaving 11 bases between them. The CDR3 DNA sequence: TGTGCCAGTAGTATAAGTACAGGCATCAATCAGCCCCAGCATTTT. Translated: CASSISTGINQPQHF.

The chain couples TRBV28 to TRBJ2-5; D ambiguous. Trimming cost V 4 bases and J 2 bases, with 11 bases left between them. The CDR3 runs to 14 residues. The germline V gene has CDR1 MDHEN and CDR2 SYDVKM. CDR3 DNA sequence: TGTGCCAGCAGTTCCTACAGCCCGCAAGAGACCCAGTACTTC. Its protein is CASSSYSPQETQYF.

The chain recombines TRBV7-8 with TRBJ1-1; TRBD1 agrees at 7 bases. The germline gives CDR1 SGHVS, CDR2 FQNEAQ. Trimming cost V 4 bases and J 6 bases; bases outside gene matches: 2. This CDR3 is built from 12 residues. This chain's CDR3 is CASSYGTAEAFF. CDR3 DNA: TGTGCCAGCAGCTACGGGACAGCTGAAGCTTTCTTT.

J is TRBJ2-7 and V is TRBV2; D gene ambiguous. The germline V gene encodes CDR1 SNHLY and CDR2 FYNNEI. The V end lost 4 bases, the J end lost 5 bases, and 3 bases lay between the germline ends. The CDR3 runs 10 residues. CDR3 in amino acids: CASSVNEQYF. The CDR3 nucleotides are TGTGCCAGCAGTGTTAACGAGCAGTACTTC.

The V call is TRBV2, the J call TRBJ2-3; 11 bases match TRBD2. Germline V lookup: CDR1 SNHLY, CDR2 FYNNEI. This CDR3 contains 17 residues. Trimming at V came to 2 bases and at J to 4 bases, leaving 8 bases not matched to a gene. CDR3 bases: TGTGCCAGCAGTGAAACTATAGCGGGAGGGCCCGCAGATACGCAGTATTTT. Its translation: CASSETIAGGPADTQYF.

To note about this clone: At one end the junction does not follow the germline gene, possibly because of a read error. The chain links TRBV7-7 to TRBJ1-4; 9 bases are shared with TRBD1. The CDR3 contains 14 residues. The germline CDR1 and CDR2 sequences are SSHAT and FNYEAQ (reference sequence). CDR3 sequence reads: CASSPDRGGRKLFF. The DNA of the CDR3 is TGTGCTAGCAGCCCGGACAGGGGAGGGAGAAAACTGTTTTTT.

This clone was counted many times. This chain joins TRBV7-6 and TRBJ1-5; D possibly corresponds to TRBD1 (5 bases). CDR1 is SGHVS and CDR2 is FNYEAQ in the germline V gene. V was pared by 10 bases and J by 5 bases, with 21 bases between. The CDR3 covers 15 residues. CDR3 bases: TGTGCCAAAGCCATTGGGGGGAGGGGCGATCAGCCCCAGCATTTT. It translates to CAKAIGGRGDQPQHF.